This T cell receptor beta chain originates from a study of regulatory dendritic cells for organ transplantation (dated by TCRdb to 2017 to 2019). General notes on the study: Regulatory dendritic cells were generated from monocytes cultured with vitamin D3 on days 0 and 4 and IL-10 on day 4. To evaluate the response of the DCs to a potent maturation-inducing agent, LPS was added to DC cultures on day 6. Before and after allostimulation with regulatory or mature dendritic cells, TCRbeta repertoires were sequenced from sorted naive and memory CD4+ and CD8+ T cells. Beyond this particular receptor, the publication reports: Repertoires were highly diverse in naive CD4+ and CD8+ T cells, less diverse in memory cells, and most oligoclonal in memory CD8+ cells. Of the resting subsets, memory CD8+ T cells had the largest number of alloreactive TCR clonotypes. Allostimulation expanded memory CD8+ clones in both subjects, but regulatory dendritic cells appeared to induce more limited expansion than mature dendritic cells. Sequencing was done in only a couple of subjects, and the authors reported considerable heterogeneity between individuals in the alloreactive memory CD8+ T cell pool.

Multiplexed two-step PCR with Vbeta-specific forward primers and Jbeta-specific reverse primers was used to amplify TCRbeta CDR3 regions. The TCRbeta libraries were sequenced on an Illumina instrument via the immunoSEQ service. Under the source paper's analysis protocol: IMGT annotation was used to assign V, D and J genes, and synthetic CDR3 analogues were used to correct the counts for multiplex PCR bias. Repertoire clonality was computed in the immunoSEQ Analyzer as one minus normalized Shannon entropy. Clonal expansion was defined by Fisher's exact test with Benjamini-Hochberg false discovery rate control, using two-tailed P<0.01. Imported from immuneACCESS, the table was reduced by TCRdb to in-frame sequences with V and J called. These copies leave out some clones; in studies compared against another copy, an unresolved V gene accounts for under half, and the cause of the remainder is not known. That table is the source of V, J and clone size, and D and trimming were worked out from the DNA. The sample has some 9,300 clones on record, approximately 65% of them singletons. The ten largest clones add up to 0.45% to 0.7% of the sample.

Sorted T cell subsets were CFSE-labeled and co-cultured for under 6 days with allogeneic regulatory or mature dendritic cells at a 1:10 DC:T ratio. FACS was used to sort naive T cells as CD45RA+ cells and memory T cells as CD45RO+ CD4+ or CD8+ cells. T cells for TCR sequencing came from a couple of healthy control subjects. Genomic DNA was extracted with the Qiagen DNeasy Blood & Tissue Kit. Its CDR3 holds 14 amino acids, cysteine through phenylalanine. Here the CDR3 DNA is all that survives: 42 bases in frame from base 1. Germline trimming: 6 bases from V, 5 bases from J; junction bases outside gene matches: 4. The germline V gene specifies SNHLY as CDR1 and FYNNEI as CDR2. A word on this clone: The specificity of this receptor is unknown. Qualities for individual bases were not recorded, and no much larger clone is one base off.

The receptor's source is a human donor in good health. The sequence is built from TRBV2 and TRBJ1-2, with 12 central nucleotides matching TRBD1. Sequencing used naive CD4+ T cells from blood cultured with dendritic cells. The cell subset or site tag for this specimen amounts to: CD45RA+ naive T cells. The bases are TGTGCCAGCAGCGAGGGACAGGGGGCGTATGGCTACACCTTC. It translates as CASSEGQGAYGYTF.